The present T cell receptor beta chain was sequenced within a study of OX40 agonist ivuxolimab in advanced cancers. Findings and caveats of the study: Normalized T-cell clonal expansion was also low in some nonresponders.

Assay used: immunoSEQ multiplex PCR; TCRdb lists only in-frame clones, some missing. The table has about 18,000 clones, roughly 71% seen once. There are 14 residues in the CDR3. In germline, CDR1 is MNHEY, CDR2 SVGAGI. The ends lost 8 bases at V and 4 bases at J; junction bases unmatched: 6. With regard to this clone: The antigen is undetermined.

Sequencing used CD4+ or CD8+ T cells sorted from blood, obtained in a trial of the OX40 agonist ivuxolimab. This sequence originates from an adult with an advanced solid tumor such as melanoma, head and neck, liver or kidney cancer. The chain is built from TRBV6-5 and TRBJ2-1; 9 bases line up with TRBD2. As DNA, the CDR3 is TGTGCCAGCGCAACAAGCGGGAGGTACAATGAGCAGTTCTTC. It codes for CASATSGRYNEQFF.